This is a list of T cell receptor beta chains from one sample in a study of radiotherapy plus CTLA-4 blockade in lung cancer. The table came from immunoSEQ multiplex PCR; TCRdb's copy has only in-frame clones and leaves some out. Of tens of thousands of clones listed, approximately 80% were seen once; the top ten hold 2% to 3%. The sample in question was peripheral blood, obtained from a patient treated with radiotherapy plus ipilimumab. All receptors derive from a human donor with non-small cell lung cancer whose response to radiotherapy plus ipilimumab could not be evaluated. The CDR3 runs from the conserved cysteine through the conserved F or W. The D gene is left open where the match is weak. A row's size may be missing; if present it is once, few, many or a size class.

.,TRBD2,TRBJ2-3,TRBV4-3,TGCGCCAGCAGCCAATTAGCGGGGGGGCCGGATACGCAGTATTTT,CASSQLAGGPDTQYF
once,.,TRBJ2-3,TRBV18,TGTGCCAGCTCACTTGACTTCTCTAGCACAGATACGCAGTATTTT,CASSLDFSSTDTQYF
.,TRBD2,TRBJ2-7,TRBV28,TGTGCCAGCAGCTGGGCCAGCGGGAGGTCTGACGAGCAGTACTTC,CASSWASGRSDEQYF
.,TRBD2,TRBJ2-5,TRBV7-9,TGTGCCAGCAGCTGGACTAGCGGGAGGGTGCAAGAGACCCAGTACTTC,CASSWTSGRVQETQYF
.,TRBD1,TRBJ2-7,TRBV15,TGTGCCACCAGCAGAGGAGGGGGCAATATATACGACGAGCAGTACTTC,CATSRGGGNIYDEQYF
.,.,TRBJ1-5,TRBV28,TGTGCCAGCACACAGGGTGGTAGCAATCAGCCCCAGCATTTT,CASTQGGSNQPQHF
.,.,TRBJ2-1,TRBV7-3,TGTGCCAGCAGCTCAGGTCCAAGCTCCTACAATGAGCAGTTCTTC,CASSSGPSSYNEQFF
.,TRBD1,TRBJ2-3,TRBV27,TGTGCCAGCAGGGGACAGGGGGCCGAGGGGAGCACAGATACGCAGTATTTT,CASRGQGAEGSTDTQYF
.,TRBD1,TRBJ1-2,TRBV27,TGTGCCAGCAGTACGGGGACAGTTGGCTACACCTTC,CASSTGTVGYTF
.,.,TRBJ2-5,TRBV28,TGTGCCAGCAGTCTAGTTTCCCCCCAGTACTTC,CASSLVSPQYF
.,.,TRBJ1-5,TRBV7-9,TGTGCCAGCAGCTTAGCCGCTAGTCAGCCCCAGCATTTT,CASSLAASQPQHF
.,TRBD1,TRBJ2-5,TRBV15,TGTGCCACCAGCAGAGATTTCCGACAGGGGGCCTACGAGACCCAGTACTTC,CATSRDFRQGAYETQYF
.,TRBD1,TRBJ2-5,TRBV5-8,TGTGCCAGCAGCGGGGACAGGGGGTACCAAGAGACCCAGTACTTC,CASSGDRGYQETQYF
.,TRBD1,TRBJ2-7,TRBV9,TGTGCCAGCAGCGTAGCCGGGACAGGGATCTACGAGCAGTACTTC,CASSVAGTGIYEQYF
.,TRBD1,TRBJ2-2,TRBV28,TGTGCCAGCAGTTTTTGGGCAGGGGGTTATGGCGGGGAGCTGTTTTTT,CASSFWAGGYGGELFF
.,TRBD2,TRBJ2-5,TRBV5-4,TGTGCCAGCAGCTTGGGGACTAGCGGGAGGACCCAAGAGACCCAGTACTTC,CASSLGTSGRTQETQYF
.,TRBD1,TRBJ1-2,TRBV7-2,TGTGCCAGCAGCCTCCACAGGGGAGCTAACTATGGCTACACCTTC,CASSLHRGANYGYTF
.,TRBD2,TRBJ2-5,TRBV5-1,TGCGCCAGCAGCCCCGGACTAGCACCTCGGGCGGAGACCCAGTACTTC,CASSPGLAPRAETQYF
.,.,TRBJ2-7,TRBV5-5,TGTGCCAGCAGCCTCCACGGACAGACCTACGAGCAGTACTTC,CASSLHGQTYEQYF
.,.,TRBJ2-5,TRBV27,TGTGCCAGCAGTTTTTCCGCTCCGACAGGTGGGCAAGAGACCCAGTACTTC,CASSFSAPTGGQETQYF
.,TRBD2,TRBJ2-1,TRBV4-3,TGCGCCAGCAGCCCGGGGGTTGGGGCGGGGGATTACAATGAGCAGTTCTTC,CASSPGVGAGDYNEQFF
.,.,TRBJ2-1,TRBV18,TGTGCCAGCTCACCATATGAATTTAGACTGGCGGCTTCCTACAATGAGCAGTTCTTC,CASSPYEFRLAASYNEQFF
.,TRBD1,TRBJ1-1,TRBV28,TGTGCCAGCAGTTTAGGGGGCGCAGGGGGTACGGGAACTGAAGCTTTCTTT,CASSLGGAGGTGTEAFF
few,.,TRBJ1-4,TRBV28,TGTGCCAGCAGTTTAAGGGGAACAGGTTTTGAAAAACTGTTTTTT,CASSLRGTGFEKLFF
.,.,TRBJ2-3,TRBV6-5,TGTGCCAGCAGTTACTCGATACGACCAGAGTGGGCACAGTATTTT,CASSYSIRPEWAQYF
.,TRBD1,TRBJ2-3,TRBV15,TGTGCCACCAGCAGGAGGACAGGGGGGACAGATACGCAGTATTTT,CATSRRTGGTDTQYF
.,TRBD1,TRBJ2-7,TRBV5-1,TGCGCCAGCAGCCAGGACAGGGGCCGCGAGCAGTACTTC,CASSQDRGREQYF
.,.,TRBJ2-7,TRBV7-8,TGTGCCAGCAGCTTATCGGCGGGAAGGTCCTACGAGCAGTACTTC,CASSLSAGRSYEQYF